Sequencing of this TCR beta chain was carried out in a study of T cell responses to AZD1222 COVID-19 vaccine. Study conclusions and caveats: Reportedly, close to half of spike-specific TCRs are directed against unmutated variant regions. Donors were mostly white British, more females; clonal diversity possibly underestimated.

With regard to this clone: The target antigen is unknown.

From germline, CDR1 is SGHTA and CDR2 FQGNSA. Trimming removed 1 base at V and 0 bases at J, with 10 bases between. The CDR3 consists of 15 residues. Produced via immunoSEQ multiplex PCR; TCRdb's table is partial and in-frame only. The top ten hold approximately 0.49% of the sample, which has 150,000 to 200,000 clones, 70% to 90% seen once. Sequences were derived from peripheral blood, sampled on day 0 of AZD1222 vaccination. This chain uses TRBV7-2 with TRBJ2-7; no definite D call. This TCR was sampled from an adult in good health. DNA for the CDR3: TGTGCCAGCAGCTTAGGGTCCTCCTCCTCCTACGAGCAGTACTTC. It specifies CASSLGSSSSYEQYF.